The entry below gives a single T cell receptor (beta chain) sequence along with its context. The data were obtained in a study of T cell changes during pregnancy in multiple sclerosis. The method was immunoSEQ multiplex PCR; TCRdb's version includes in-frame clones alone and lacks a portion of them. The profile shows almost 50,000 clones, approximately 91% of them singletons. Germline loops: CDR1 MNHEY, CDR2 SVGAGI. The CDR3 length is 14 residues. V shed 5 bases, J shed 7 bases, and the junction held 10 bases outside the gene matches. This clonotype was obtained from a female donor with multiple sclerosis, enrolled in a pregnancy study. The chain joins TRBV6-5 to TRBJ1-2, with 7 bases lining up with TRBD1. The specimen comprised CD8+ T cells from peripheral blood mononuclear cells, sampled after pregnancy. The CDR3 DNA reads TGTGCCAGCAGTCAAAGGGGGACAGAGGGTGGCTACACCTTC. Translating it yields CASSQRGTEGGYTF.